This T cell receptor (beta chain) was recorded in a study of T cell repertoires in cytomegalovirus infection. Across the study: Recently described HLA-C-restricted plus well-studied HLA-B-restricted CMV epitopes were used. Shared public TCR beta signatures pointed to both CMV infection and a matching HLA type.

Only a few counts were recorded for this clonotype. Its specificity is not known. MiXCR, applied by TCRdb to the reads, yields one record per CDR3 protein. The sample lists around 500,000 distinct CDR3 sequences; approximately 40% were seen once. V lost 4 bases, J lost 5 bases, and 22 bases lay in between. The germline V gene has CDR1 SGHNT and CDR2 YYREEE (reference sequence). The CDR3 consists of 17 residues. Study results and limitations: Dominating the ex vivo response were HLA-C-restricted CMV-specific TCR beta clonotypes. Cumulative frequency of public TCR beta families picked out carriers of CMV plus the relevant HLA.

Sequenced here: cultured PBMCs, sampled from culture after CMV antigen stimulation. This chain uses TRBV5-4 with TRBJ2-1, with a weak D call TRBD2 (6 bases). The source is a human donor in good health (CMV status not recorded). Some clones in this sample may be carry-over from other donors' samples. CDR3 DNA: TGTGCCAGCAGCCTTGTTAAGACTAGAATAACCAACAATGAGCAGTTCTTC. Residues: CASSLVKTRITNNEQFF.